One sample yielded the 20 T cell receptor beta chains listed below, sequenced in a study of T cells after yellow fever vaccination. TCRdb ran MiXCR on the 5' RACE reads and lists one entry per CDR3 protein. The sample lists approximately 74,000 distinct CDR3 sequences, 5.5% to 7.5% seen once, with 2.2% in the top ten. Sequenced material: CD4+ T cells sorted from PBMCs, taken less than 18 days after the first yellow fever vaccination. The receptor set was obtained from a man between 18 and 29 years old who received the YFV17D yellow fever vaccine.

This clonotype was recorded many times. The rearrangement links TRBV5-6 to TRBJ2-3; TRBD2 matches 10 bases. The CDR3 is 16 residues long. Germline CDR1 is SGHDT and CDR2 is YYEEEE. V was clipped by 3 bases and J by 2 bases; unmatched bases: 6. CDR3 nucleotide sequence: TGTGCCAGCAGCTCGAGCGGGGGGGCCTTCACAGATACGCAGTATTTT. Translating it yields CASSSSGGAFTDTQYF.

Ten or more counts support this clonotype. This chain joins TRBV5-1 and TRBJ2-5, with TRBD2 matching 9 bases. The CDR3 runs 14 residues. CDR1 is SGHRS and CDR2 is YFSETQ in the germline V gene. Unmatched junction bases numbered 6, after V lost 9 bases and J lost 0 bases. CDR3 DNA: TGCGCCACCACGGCTAGCGGGAACCAAGAGACCCAGTACTTC. Protein product: CATTASGNQETQYF.

This clonotype was counted many times. The chain carries TRBV7-9 and TRBJ1-4; the match to TRBD1 covers 11 bases. The CDR3 covers 15 residues. Germline loops: CDR1 SEHNR, CDR2 FQNEAQ (reference sequence). The J segment lost 5 bases and the V segment lost 4 bases, leaving 3 bases of the junction unmatched. CDR3 bases: TGTGCCAGCAGCTCGGACAGGGGGCTCAATGAAAAACTGTTTTTT. The encoded protein is CASSSDRGLNEKLFF.

This clonotype came up many times. The V gene is TRBV12-3 or TRBV12-4, the J gene TRBJ2-1; no clear D. The CDR3 runs to 14 residues. Deletions cut 3 bases from V and 4 bases from J, with 10 bases between. CDR3 region: CASSFSVQYNEQFF. For the CDR3, the DNA is TGTGCCAGCAGTTTTTCGGTACAGTACAATGAGCAGTTCTTC.

This clonotype was found many times. The chain recombines TRBV20-1 with TRBJ2-1; the D gene could be TRBD1 or TRBD2 (5 bases each). Germline V gives CDR1 DFQATT, CDR2 SNEGSKA (reference sequence). The germline V and J ends were trimmed by 0 bases and 0 bases, with 12 bases remaining between them. The CDR3 contains 16 residues. The CDR3 bases are TGCAGTGCTAGAGATACTGGGACCAGCTCCTACAATGAGCAGTTCTTC. Translated: CSARDTGTSSYNEQFF.

This clonotype was found many times. V gene TRBV4-2 combines with J gene TRBJ2-1; D ambiguous. The CDR3 contains 13 residues. Trimming shortened V by 0 bases and J by 8 bases, and 8 bases separated the two germline ends. Germline assignment: CDR1 LGHNA and CDR2 YNFKEQ. CDR3 in DNA: TGTGCCAGCAGCCAAGAGGTCTGGGATGAGCAGTTCTTC. It yields the protein CASSQEVWDEQFF.

There are many counts of this clonotype. The V gene is TRBV7-2, the J gene TRBJ2-7; the D gene is possibly TRBD2 (6 bases). V was pared by 0 bases and J by 1 base, with 10 bases between. The CDR3 spans 15 residues. The germline V gene has CDR1 SGHTA and CDR2 FQGNSA. The CDR3 DNA is TGTGCCAGCAGCTTAGCCCCGACTAGTTCCTACGAGCAGTACTTC. Translating gives CASSLAPTSSYEQYF.

This clonotype was seen at least ten times. The chain uses TRBV4-2 and TRBJ2-5; D may be TRBD1 (5 bases). The length of the CDR3 is 13 residues. Trimming took off 0 bases at V and 5 bases at J, with 7 bases between the two ends. The germline CDR1 and CDR2 sequences are LGHNA and YNFKEQ. CDR3 amino acids: CASSQDGAETQYF. Here the CDR3 DNA reads TGTGCCAGCAGCCAAGATGGGGCCGAGACCCAGTACTTC.

J is TRBJ2-5 and V is TRBV7-2, with D hard to call. Trimming took 5 bases from V and 5 from J, leaving 12 bases between them. Germline V gives CDR1 SGHTA, CDR2 FQGNSA. The CDR3 has 13 amino acids. DNA of the CDR3: TGTGCCAGCAGCCCGACTGGGATGGAGACCCAGTACTTC. It is translated as CASSPTGMETQYF.

This clonotype came up many times. This chain uses TRBV7-8 with TRBJ2-3; 12 nucleotides agree with TRBD1. The germline V gene has CDR1 SGHVS and CDR2 FQNEAQ. The CDR3 is made up of 16 amino acids. Trimming took 4 bases from V and 2 from J; bases not matched to a gene: 4. CDR3 nucleotides: TGTGCCAGCAGCTACCGGGACAGGGGGCCCACAGATACGCAGTATTTT. Protein: CASSYRDRGPTDTQYF.

In its sample, this clonotype was seen many times. The V and J genes are TRBV29-1 and TRBJ1-2, with D tentatively TRBD1 (5 bases). Germline V gene lookup returns CDR1 SQVTM and CDR2 ANQGSEA. The CDR3 loop spans 11 amino acids. V was cut by 7 bases and J by 2 bases, with 8 bases left in between. CDR3 bases: TGCAGCGCGACAGAGAACTATGGCTACACCTTC. It yields the protein CSATENYGYTF.

Many counts were recorded for this clonotype. The genes are TRBV5-6 and TRBJ2-5, with D uncertain. The V and J ends lost 4 bases and 0 bases respectively, with 10 bases between them. Germline CDR1 SGHDT, CDR2 YYEEEE. The CDR3 loop spans 14 amino acids. CDR3: CASSPGRYQETQYF. Here the CDR3 DNA reads TGTGCCAGCAGCCCGGGCAGATACCAAGAGACCCAGTACTTC.

This clonotype has ten or more counts. The chain carries TRBV5-1 and TRBJ2-5, with 8 bases aligning to TRBD1. CDR3 length: 14 residues. The V and J ends lost 4 bases and 3 bases, in that order; junction bases with no gene match: 5. In germline, CDR1 is SGHRS, CDR2 YFSETQ. Here the CDR3 reads CASSNDRGEETQYF. CDR3 sequence (DNA): TGCGCCAGCAGCAACGACAGGGGTGAAGAGACCCAGTACTTC.

Remarks on this clonotype: It may be a read error: a sequence one base away is much more abundant. This chain connects TRBV15 to TRBJ2-7; D is tentatively TRBD1 or TRBD2 (5 bases each). With 9 bases removed from V and 6 bases from J, the gap between germline ends came to 24 bases. The CDR3 consists of 15 residues. Germline V CDR1 and CDR2: LNHNV, YYDKDF (reference sequence). The CDR3 sequence: CATTLRGGIASEQYF. The CDR3 region has the DNA TGTGCCACGACCCTGCGTGGGGGAATCGCCTCCGAGCAGTACTTC.

This clonotype occurred many times. The chain is built from TRBV20-1 and TRBJ1-5; 11 nucleotides match TRBD1. This CDR3 has 16 amino acids. Looked up from germline, CDR1 is DFQATT and CDR2 is SNEGSKA (reference sequence). The J segment lost 5 bases and the V segment lost 3 bases, leaving 9 bases of the junction unmatched. The DNA of the CDR3 is TGCAGTGCTAGGGACCCTAGGACAGGGGGCGATCAGCCCCAGCATTTT. This translates into CSARDPRTGGDQPQHF.

Many counts were recorded for this clonotype. The chain carries TRBV5-6 and TRBJ2-7; 7 bases fit TRBD1. Per the germline V gene, CDR1 is SGHDT and CDR2 is YYEEEE. The CDR3 spans 11 residues. J lost 6 bases, V lost 7 bases, and 4 bases had no gene match. The CDR3 region has the DNA TGTGCCAGCGGACGACAGGGCGAGCAGTACTTC. Protein product: CASGRQGEQYF.

This clonotype was detected ten times or more. The V and J genes are TRBV25-1 and TRBJ2-3; tentatively, D is TRBD2 (5 bases). The CDR3 contains 14 residues. V dropped 6 bases and J dropped 3 bases, with 13 bases sitting between them. Germline-derived CDR1 and CDR2 are MGHDK and SYGVNS. The CDR3 DNA reads TGTGCCAGCAGCACGCTCCCGGGGACAGATACGCAGTATTTT. Protein sequence: CASSTLPGTDTQYF.

With regard to this clonotype: A much larger clone differs from this one at a single base, so this may be a read error. The chain recombines TRBV5-1 with TRBJ2-5, with D perhaps assigned TRBD1 or TRBD2 (6 bases each). The germline V gene encodes CDR1 SGHRS and CDR2 YFSETQ. V gave up 5 bases and J gave up 1 base, with 15 bases separating them. The CDR3 has 15 amino acids. Written as DNA, the CDR3 is TGCGCCAGCAGGGGGGCCCTCGGGGGCCAAGAGACCCAGTACTTC. It codes for CASRGALGGQETQYF.

This clonotype was seen at least ten times. This chain uses TRBV7-2 with TRBJ2-3; weak D call: TRBD1 (6 bases). CDR1 is SGHTA and CDR2 is FQGNSA in the germline V gene. The V and J ends lost 1 base and 0 bases respectively, with 11 bases between them. This CDR3 is built from 16 residues. The CDR3 bases are TGTGCCAGCAGCTTAGTATCTAGGGGGAGCACAGATACGCAGTATTTT. The encoded protein is CASSLVSRGSTDTQYF. Complete variable domain (other parts from reference TRBV7-2 and TRBJ2-3): GAGVSQSPSNKVTEKGKDVELRCDPISGHTALYWYRQSLGQGLEFLIYFQGNSAPDKSGLPSDRFSAERTGGSVSTLTIQRTQQEDSAVYLCASSLVSRGSTDTQYFGPGTRLTVL.

This clonotype was detected ten times or more. The rearrangement joins TRBV24-1 to TRBJ2-3; either TRBD1 or TRBD2 may supply D (5 bases each). V lost 7 bases to trimming and J lost 6 bases, with 19 bases between them. Germline CDR1 reads KGHDR; CDR2 reads SFDVKD. This CDR3 spans 15 amino acids. The CDR3 sequence is CATRPRGVGADTQYF. Written as DNA, the CDR3 is TGTGCCACCAGGCCTCGCGGCGTCGGGGCGGATACGCAGTATTTT.